This TCR beta chain was found in a study of blood T cell repertoires in COVID-19 (dated by TCRdb to 2018 to 2021). In the study overall: Samples from collaborators originated in the United States, Italy and Spain and spanned both the acute and convalescent phases of COVID-19. The repertoires were made available in a free public database intended to serve as a resource for research on the immune response to SARS-CoV-2. The dataset comprised deeply sampled blood TCRbeta repertoires from subjects exposed to, actively infected with, or recovered from COVID-19. The material from the prospective study consisted of cDNA or gDNA derived from T cells, B-cell-depleted T cells, or PBMCs. Where available, HLA class I and class II types were taken from metadata supplied by the sample provider and were not determined by assay-based typing. The samples were drawn from two sources: the first 160 participants of the ongoing ImmuneRACE study, and 1,200 or so subjects contributed by 6 global collaborators. A de-identified subject ID, COVID-19 status, age in years and sex were almost always included in the sample metadata.

TCRbeta CDR3 regions were amplified from genomic DNA by means of the immunoSEQ Assay, a bias-controlled multiplex PCR. Per the authors' processing: The number of nucleated cells in each sample was estimated from the amplification of reference gene primers within the assay. To quantify the absolute abundance of each unique TCRbeta CDR3 rearrangement, sequence reads were collapsed and filtered. For each sample, productive Simpson clonality was calculated as the square root of Simpson's diversity index across productive rearrangements. This immuneACCESS table, as held by TCRdb, lists in-frame sequences with V and J called but not all clones. Of the missing ones, under half trace to an unresolved V gene in checked studies; the others have no known cause. That table supplies the V and J calls and clone size; D and trimming were determined from the DNA. Within this sample are some 250,000 clones, with approximately 90% of them counted one time only. The ten largest clones represent 2% to 2.5% of the sample.

General conclusions and limits of the study: Clinical and demographic metadata were provided uncurated, with the amount varying by source and participant.

Participants in the prospective study were aged 18 to 89 years, lived in about two dozen United States geographic areas, and enrolled through a virtual design. In the prospective study, participants were assigned to cohorts based on the clinical history participants reported in a screening survey and a study questionnaire. In the prospective study, mobile phlebotomists collected whole blood, serum and a nasopharyngeal or oropharyngeal swab from each participant. Additional blood draws and questionnaires over an approximately 2-month period could optionally be provided by prospective study participants. Before DNA extraction, prospective study blood samples were shipped either frozen or at room temperature. Turning to this clone: Which antigen it targets is not known. No qualities accompany the bases; no much larger clone lies one base away.

This receptor was taken from a woman aged 40 to 50 with acute COVID-19. The sample taken for sequencing was PBMCs or T cells enriched from blood (not recorded which).

The nucleotides read TGTGCCAGCAGAGCCGGAACTAGCGGGGGGGAGTATGAGCAGTTCTTC. Its protein reads: CASRAGTSGGEYEQFF. In this chain, TRBV28 is recombined with TRBJ2-1; 13 central nucleotides agree with TRBD2. Inclusive of the bounding cysteine and phenylalanine, the CDR3 is 16 residues long. Of the read, only the CDR3 DNA is kept; its 48 bases are in frame from base 1. Compared with germline, V lacks 6 bases and J lacks 8 bases; bases without a gene match: 10. Via the germline V gene, CDR1 is MDHEN and CDR2 SYDVKM.